This T cell receptor (beta chain) derives from a study of molecular identifiers for immune sequencing clone quantification. This clonotype was seen a few times. Using its own MiXCR run on the PCR reads, TCRdb lists one record per CDR3 protein. The table shows 100,000 or so distinct CDR3 sequences, with roughly a third occurring only once. The TCR comes from a human donor in good health. Some libraries in this study had Jurkat cell RNA spiked in. Sequenced: naive CD8+ T cells from blood, with Jurkat cell RNA spiked in. Regarding subset: FACS-sorted CD8+CD4-CCR7+CD45RA+ naive T cells.

CDR3 nucleotides: TGTGCCACCAGTTCCCGGGGCACAGATACGCAGTATTTT. Translating gives CATSSRGTDTQYF. The V gene is TRBV15, the J gene TRBJ2-3; no clear D gene. The V gene lost 6 bases and the J gene lost 1 base, with 8 bases spanning the gap. CDR3 length: 13 residues. Germline assignment: CDR1 LNHNV and CDR2 YYDKDF (reference sequence).